This T cell receptor (beta chain) was retrieved from a study of shared clonotypes between healthy human individuals. Across the whole study: Per donor, CD8 memory used one plate, CD8 naive used two, CD4 memory used three and CD4 naive used three.

An even split of each subset's genomic DNA across several immunoSEQ plates was performed. Clones were read by immunoSEQ multiplex PCR, and TCRdb kept only the in-frame ones, dropping some. The sample includes roughly 2.2 million clones, 85% to 95% of them seen just once. Germline V CDR1 and CDR2: SNHLY, FYNNEI. V lost 3 bases and J 2 bases, leaving 11 bases between the germline ends. The CDR3 length is 15 residues. Only a few counts were recorded for this clone. The healthy adult donors were HIV-negative and reported no recent acute infections or vaccinations. Splitting of CD4+ cells produced CD45RA+ naive and CD45RA-negative memory subsets.

Sequenced material: naive CD4+ T cells from PBMCs. Subset indicated: CD45RA+ positively selected. The sequence was obtained from a man aged 18-30 years in good health. Some clones in this sample may be carry-over from other donors' samples. This chain connects TRBV2 to TRBJ2-1; D unresolved. The CDR3 is CASSEGGWAYNEQFF. The CDR3 DNA reads TGTGCCAGCAGTGAGGGTGGCTGGGCCTACAATGAGCAGTTCTTC.